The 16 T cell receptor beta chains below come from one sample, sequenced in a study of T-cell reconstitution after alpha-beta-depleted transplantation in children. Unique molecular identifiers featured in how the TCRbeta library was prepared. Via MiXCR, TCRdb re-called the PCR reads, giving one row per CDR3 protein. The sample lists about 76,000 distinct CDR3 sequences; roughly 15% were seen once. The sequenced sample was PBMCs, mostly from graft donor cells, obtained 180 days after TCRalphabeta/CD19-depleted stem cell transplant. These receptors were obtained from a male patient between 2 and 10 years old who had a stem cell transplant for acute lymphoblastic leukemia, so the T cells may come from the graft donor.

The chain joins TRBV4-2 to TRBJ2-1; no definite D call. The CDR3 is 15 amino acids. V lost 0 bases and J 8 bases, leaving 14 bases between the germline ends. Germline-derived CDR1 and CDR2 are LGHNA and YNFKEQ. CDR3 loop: CASSQEGLSVDEQFF. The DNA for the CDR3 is TGTGCCAGCAGCCAAGAAGGGCTGAGTGTGGATGAGCAGTTCTTC.

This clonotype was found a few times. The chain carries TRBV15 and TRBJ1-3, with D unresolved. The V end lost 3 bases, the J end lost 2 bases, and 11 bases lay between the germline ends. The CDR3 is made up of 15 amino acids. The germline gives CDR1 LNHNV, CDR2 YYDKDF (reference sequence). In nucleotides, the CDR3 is TGTGCCACCAGCAGCCTAGCGGGAACTGGAAACACCATATATTTT. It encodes CATSSLAGTGNTIYF.

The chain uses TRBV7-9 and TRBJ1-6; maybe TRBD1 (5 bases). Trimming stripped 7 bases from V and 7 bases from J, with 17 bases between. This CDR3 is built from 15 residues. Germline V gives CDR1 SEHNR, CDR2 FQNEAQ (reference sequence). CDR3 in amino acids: CASTALGLPNSPLHF. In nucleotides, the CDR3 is TGTGCCAGCACCGCCCTGGGGCTGCCAAATTCACCCCTCCACTTT.

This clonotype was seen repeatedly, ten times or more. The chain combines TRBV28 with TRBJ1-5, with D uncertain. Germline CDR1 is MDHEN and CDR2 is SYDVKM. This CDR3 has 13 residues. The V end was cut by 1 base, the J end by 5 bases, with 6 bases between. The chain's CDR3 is CASSLYSYQPQHF. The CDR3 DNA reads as TGTGCCAGCAGTTTATATTCCTATCAGCCCCAGCATTTT.

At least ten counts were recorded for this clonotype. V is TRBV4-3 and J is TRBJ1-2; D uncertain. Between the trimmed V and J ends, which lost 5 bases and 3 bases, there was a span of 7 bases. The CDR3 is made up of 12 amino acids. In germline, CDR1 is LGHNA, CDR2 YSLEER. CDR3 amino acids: CASSETHYGYTF. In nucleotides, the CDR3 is TGCGCCAGCAGCGAGACCCACTATGGCTACACCTTC.

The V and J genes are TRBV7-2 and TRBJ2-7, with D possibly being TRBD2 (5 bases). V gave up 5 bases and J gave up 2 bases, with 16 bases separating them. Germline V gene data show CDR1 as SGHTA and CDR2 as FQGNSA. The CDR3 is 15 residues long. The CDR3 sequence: CASSQTGKMAYEQYF. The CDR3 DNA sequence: TGTGCCAGCAGCCAAACGGGGAAGATGGCCTACGAGCAGTACTTC.

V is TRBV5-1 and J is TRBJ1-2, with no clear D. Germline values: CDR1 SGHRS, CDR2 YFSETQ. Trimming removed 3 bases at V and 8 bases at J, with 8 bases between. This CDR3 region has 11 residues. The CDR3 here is CASSWAGGYTF. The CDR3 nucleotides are TGCGCCAGCAGCTGGGCGGGGGGCTACACCTTC. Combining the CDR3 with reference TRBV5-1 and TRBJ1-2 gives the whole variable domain KAGVTQTPRYLIKTRGQQVTLSCSPISGHRSVSWYQQTPGQGLQFLFEYFSETQRNKGNFPGRFSGRQFSNSRSEMNVSTLELGDSALYLCASSWAGGYTFGSGTRLTVV.

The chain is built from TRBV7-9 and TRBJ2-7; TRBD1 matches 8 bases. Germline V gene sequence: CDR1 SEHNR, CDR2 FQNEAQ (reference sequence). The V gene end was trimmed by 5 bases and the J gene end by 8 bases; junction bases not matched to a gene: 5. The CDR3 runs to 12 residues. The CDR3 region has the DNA TGTGCCAGCAGCCGGACAGGGCAGAAGCAGTACTTC. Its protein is CASSRTGQKQYF.

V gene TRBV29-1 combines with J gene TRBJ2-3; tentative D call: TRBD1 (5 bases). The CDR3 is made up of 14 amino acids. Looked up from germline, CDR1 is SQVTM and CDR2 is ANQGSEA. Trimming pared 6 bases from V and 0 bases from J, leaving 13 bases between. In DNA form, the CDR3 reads TGCAGCGTAACAGGAGCCTCTAGCACAGATACGCAGTATTTT. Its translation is CSVTGASSTDTQYF.

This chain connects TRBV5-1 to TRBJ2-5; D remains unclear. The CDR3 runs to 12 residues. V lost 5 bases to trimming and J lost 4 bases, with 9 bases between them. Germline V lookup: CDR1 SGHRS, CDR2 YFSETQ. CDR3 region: CASSRPGETQYF. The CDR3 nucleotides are TGCGCCAGCAGTAGGCCGGGAGAGACCCAGTACTTC.

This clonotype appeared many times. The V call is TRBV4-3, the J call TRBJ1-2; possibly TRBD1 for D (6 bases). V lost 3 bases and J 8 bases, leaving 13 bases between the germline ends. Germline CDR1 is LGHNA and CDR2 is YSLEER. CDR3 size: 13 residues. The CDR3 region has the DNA TGCGCCAGCAGCCAGAGAAGGGGGGGAGGCTACACCTTC. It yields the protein CASSQRRGGGYTF.

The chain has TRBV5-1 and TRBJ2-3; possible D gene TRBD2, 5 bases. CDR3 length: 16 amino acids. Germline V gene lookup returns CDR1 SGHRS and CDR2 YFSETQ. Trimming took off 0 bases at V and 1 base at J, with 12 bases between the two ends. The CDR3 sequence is CASSLDGSGGTDTQYF. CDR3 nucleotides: TGCGCCAGCAGCTTGGATGGAAGCGGAGGCACAGATACGCAGTATTTT.

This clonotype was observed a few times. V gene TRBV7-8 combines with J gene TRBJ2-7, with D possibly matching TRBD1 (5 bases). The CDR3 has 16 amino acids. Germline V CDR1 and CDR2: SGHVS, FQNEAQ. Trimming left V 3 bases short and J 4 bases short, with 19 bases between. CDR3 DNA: TGTGCCAGCAGCTTTTCGATCGCGGACATAAAGTACGAGCAGTACTTC. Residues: CASSFSIADIKYEQYF.

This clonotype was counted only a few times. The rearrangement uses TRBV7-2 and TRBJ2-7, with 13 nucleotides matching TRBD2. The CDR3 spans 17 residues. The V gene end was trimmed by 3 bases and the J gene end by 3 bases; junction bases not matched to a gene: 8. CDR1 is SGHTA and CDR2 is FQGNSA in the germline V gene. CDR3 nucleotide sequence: TGTGCCAGCAGCTTCGCCCCTACTAGCGGGGGGGGCTACGAGCAGTACTTC. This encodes CASSFAPTSGGGYEQYF.

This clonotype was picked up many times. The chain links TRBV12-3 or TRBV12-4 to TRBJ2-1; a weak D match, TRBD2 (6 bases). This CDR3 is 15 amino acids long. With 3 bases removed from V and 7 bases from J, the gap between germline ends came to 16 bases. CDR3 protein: CASSLRSGPNNEQFF. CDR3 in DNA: TGTGCCAGCAGTTTGAGGAGCGGGCCGAATAATGAGCAGTTCTTC.

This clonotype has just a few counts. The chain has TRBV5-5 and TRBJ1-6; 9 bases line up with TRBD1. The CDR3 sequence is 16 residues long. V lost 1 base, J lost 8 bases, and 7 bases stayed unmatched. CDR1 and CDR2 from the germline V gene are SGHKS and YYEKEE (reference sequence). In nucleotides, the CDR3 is TGTGCCAGCAGCTTGTGGCCGGACAGGGGTCATTCACCCCTCCACTTT. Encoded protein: CASSLWPDRGHSPLHF.